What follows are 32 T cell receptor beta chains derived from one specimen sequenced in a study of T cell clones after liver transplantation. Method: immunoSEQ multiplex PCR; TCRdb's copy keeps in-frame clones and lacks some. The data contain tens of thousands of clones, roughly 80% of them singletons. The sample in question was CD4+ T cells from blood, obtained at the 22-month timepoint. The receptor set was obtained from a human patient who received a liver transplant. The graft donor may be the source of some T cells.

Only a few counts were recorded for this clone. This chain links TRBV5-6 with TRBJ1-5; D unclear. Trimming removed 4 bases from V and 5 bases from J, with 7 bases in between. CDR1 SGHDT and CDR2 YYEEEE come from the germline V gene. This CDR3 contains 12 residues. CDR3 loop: CASSARDQPQHF. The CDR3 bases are TGTGCCAGCAGCGCCAGAGATCAGCCCCAGCATTTT. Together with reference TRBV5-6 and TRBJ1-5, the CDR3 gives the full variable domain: DAGVTQSPTHLIKTRGQQVTLRCSPKSGHDTVSWYQQALGQGPQFIFQYYEEEERQRGNFPDRFSGHQFPNYSSELNVNALLLGDSALYLCASSARDQPQHFGDGTRLSIL.

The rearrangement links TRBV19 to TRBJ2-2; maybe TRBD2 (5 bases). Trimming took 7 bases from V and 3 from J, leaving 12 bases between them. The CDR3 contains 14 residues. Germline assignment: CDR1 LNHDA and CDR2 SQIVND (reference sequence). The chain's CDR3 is CASTEDWDTGELFF. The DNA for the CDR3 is TGTGCCAGTACCGAGGACTGGGACACCGGGGAGCTGTTTTTT.

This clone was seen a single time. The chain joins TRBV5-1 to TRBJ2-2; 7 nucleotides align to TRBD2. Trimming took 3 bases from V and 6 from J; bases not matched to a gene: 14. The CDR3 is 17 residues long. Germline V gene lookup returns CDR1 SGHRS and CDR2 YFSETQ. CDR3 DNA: TGCGCCAGCAGCTCACCTGGGGGGACTACCATTCCCGGGGAGCTGTTTTTT. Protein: CASSSPGGTTIPGELFF.

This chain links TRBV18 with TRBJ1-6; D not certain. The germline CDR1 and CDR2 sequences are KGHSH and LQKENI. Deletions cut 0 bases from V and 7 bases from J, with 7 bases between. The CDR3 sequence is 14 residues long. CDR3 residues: CASSPPAGNSPLHF. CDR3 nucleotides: TGTGCCAGCTCACCACCGGCGGGGAATTCACCCCTCCACTTT.

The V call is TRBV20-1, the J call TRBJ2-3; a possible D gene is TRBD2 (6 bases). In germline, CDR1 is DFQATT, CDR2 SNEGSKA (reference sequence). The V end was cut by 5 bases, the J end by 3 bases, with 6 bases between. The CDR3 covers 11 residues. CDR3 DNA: TGCAGTGCTGGAGGGACAGATACGCAGTATTTT. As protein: CSAGGTDTQYF.

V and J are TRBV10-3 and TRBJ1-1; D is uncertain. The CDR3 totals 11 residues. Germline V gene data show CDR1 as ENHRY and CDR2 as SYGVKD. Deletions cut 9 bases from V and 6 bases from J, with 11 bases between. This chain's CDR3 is CAMKGGSEAFF. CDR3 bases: TGTGCCATGAAGGGTGGGTCTGAAGCTTTCTTT.

The CDR3 DNA is TGTGCTAGTGGTCCGGGACAGTCCCGAAACACCATATATTTT. Its translation is CASGPGQSRNTIYF. V gene TRBV12-5 combines with J gene TRBJ1-3; 7 nucleotides align to TRBD1. The CDR3 runs to 14 residues. Looked up from germline, CDR1 is LGHNT and CDR2 is FRNRAP. V lost 5 bases, J lost 5 bases, and 6 bases stayed unmatched.

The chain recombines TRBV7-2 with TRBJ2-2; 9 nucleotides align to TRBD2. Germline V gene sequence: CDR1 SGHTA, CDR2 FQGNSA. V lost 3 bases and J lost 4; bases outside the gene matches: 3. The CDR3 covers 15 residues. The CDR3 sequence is CASSFQRGATGELFF. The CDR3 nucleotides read TGTGCCAGCAGCTTTCAGCGGGGGGCCACCGGGGAGCTGTTTTTT. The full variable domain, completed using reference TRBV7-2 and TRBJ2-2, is GAGVSQSPSNKVTEKGKDVELRCDPISGHTALYWYRQSLGQGLEFLIYFQGNSAPDKSGLPSDRFSAERTGGSVSTLTIQRTQQEDSAVYLCASSFQRGATGELFFGEGSRLTVL.

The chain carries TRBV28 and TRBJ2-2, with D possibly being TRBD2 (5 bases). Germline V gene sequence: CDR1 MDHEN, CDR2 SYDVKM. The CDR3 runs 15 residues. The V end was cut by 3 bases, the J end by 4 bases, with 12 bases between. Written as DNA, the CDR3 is TGTGCCAGCAGTTTGCCTAGCTTTTCCACCGGGGAGCTGTTTTTT. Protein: CASSLPSFSTGELFF. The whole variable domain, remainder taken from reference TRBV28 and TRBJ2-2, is DVKVTQSSRYLVKRTGEKVFLECVQDMDHENMFWYRQDPGLGLRLIYFSYDVKMKEKGDIPEGYSVSREKKERFSLILESASTNQTSMYLCASSLPSFSTGELFFGEGSRLTVL.

As DNA, the CDR3 is TGTGCCAGCAGCCTAACTAGCGGGGGGCTCGTGACCCAGTACTTC. Translated, it gives CASSLTSGGLVTQYF. This rearrangement joins TRBV2 to TRBJ2-5, with 12 positions matching TRBD2. Germline V gene data show CDR1 as SNHLY and CDR2 as FYNNEI. This CDR3 comprises 15 residues. V dropped 6 bases and J dropped 7; count of bases not matched to a gene: 9.

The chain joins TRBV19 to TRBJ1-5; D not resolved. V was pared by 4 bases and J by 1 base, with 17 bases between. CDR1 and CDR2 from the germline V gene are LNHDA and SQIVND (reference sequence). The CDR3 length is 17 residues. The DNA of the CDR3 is TGTGCCAGTAGTAATCCCGGGTCGCCTGGGAGCAATCAGCCCCAGCATTTT. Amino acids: CASSNPGSPGSNQPQHF. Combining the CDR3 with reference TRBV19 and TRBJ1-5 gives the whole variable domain DGGITQSPKYLFRKEGQNVTLSCEQNLNHDAMYWYRQDPGQGLRLIYYSQIVNDFQKGDIAEGYSVSREKKESFPLTVTSAQKNPTAFYLCASSNPGSPGSNQPQHFGDGTRLSIL.

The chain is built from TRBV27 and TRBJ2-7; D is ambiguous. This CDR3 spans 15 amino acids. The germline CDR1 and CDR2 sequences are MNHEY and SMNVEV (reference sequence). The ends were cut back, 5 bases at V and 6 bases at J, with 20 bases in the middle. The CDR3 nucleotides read TGTGCCAGCAGTCCTATCCCGTCTCAAGTCCGCGAGCAGTACTTC. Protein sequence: CASSPIPSQVREQYF.

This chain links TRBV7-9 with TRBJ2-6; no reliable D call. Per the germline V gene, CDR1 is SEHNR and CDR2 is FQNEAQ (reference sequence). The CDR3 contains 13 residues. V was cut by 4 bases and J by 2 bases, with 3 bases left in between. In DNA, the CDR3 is TGTGCCAGCAGCTCGCCTGGGGCCAACGTCCTGACTTTC. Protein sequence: CASSSPGANVLTF.

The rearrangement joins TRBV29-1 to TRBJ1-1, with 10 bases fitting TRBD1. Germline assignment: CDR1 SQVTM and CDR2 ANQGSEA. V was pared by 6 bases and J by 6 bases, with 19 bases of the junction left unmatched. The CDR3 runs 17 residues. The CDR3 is CSVASGTGVGSGAEAFF. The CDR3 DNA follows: TGCAGCGTAGCCTCCGGGACAGGGGTGGGGAGTGGTGCTGAAGCTTTCTTT.

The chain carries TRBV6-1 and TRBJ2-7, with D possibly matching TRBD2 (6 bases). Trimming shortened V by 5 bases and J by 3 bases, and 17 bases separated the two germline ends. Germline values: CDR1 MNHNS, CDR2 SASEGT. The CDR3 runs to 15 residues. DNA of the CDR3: TGTGCCAGCAGTCTATATTCGACGGGGGACTACGAGCAGTACTTC. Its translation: CASSLYSTGDYEQYF.

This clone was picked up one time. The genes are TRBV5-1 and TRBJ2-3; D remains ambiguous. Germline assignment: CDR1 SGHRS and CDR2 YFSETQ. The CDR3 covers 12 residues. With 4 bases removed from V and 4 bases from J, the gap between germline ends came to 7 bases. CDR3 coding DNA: TGCGCCAGCAGCCATAGCCCAGATACGCAGTATTTT. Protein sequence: CASSHSPDTQYF.

CDR3 protein: CASRGGGARYEQYF. The CDR3, as DNA: TGTGCCAGCAGGGGCGGGGGGGCCAGATACGAGCAGTACTTC. The chain combines TRBV28 with TRBJ2-7, with TRBD2 identical over 9 bases. V lost 6 bases to trimming and J lost 4 bases; unmatched junction nucleotides: 7. Germline V gene data show CDR1 as MDHEN and CDR2 as SYDVKM. The CDR3 consists of 14 residues.

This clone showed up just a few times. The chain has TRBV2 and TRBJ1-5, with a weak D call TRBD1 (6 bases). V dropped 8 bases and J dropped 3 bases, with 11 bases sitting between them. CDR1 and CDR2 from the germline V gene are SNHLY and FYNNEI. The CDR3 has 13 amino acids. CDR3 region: CASRAGVNQPQHF. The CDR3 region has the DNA TGTGCCAGCCGAGCAGGGGTCAATCAGCCCCAGCATTTT.

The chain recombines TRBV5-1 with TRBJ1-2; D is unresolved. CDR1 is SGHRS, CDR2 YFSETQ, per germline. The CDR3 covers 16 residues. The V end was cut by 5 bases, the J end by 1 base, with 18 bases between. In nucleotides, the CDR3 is TGCGCCAGCAGTCCCAAGCAAGGAGGAGGTAACTATGGCTACACCTTC. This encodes CASSPKQGGGNYGYTF.

CDR3 sequence reads: CASSPLGRGETQYF. Written as DNA, the CDR3 is TGCGCCAGCAGCCCGTTGGGGAGGGGAGAGACCCAGTACTTC. The chain is built from TRBV5-1 and TRBJ2-5; 7 bases align to TRBD2. Looked up from germline, CDR1 is SGHRS and CDR2 is YFSETQ. Unmatched junction bases numbered 7, after V lost 4 bases and J lost 4 bases. CDR3 length equals 14 residues.

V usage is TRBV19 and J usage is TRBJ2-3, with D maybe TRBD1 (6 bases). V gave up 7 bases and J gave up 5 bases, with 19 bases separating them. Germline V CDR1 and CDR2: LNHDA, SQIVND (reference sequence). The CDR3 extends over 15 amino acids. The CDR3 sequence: CASTRRGQKEDTQYF. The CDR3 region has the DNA TGTGCCAGTACCCGGAGAGGACAGAAGGAAGATACGCAGTATTTT.

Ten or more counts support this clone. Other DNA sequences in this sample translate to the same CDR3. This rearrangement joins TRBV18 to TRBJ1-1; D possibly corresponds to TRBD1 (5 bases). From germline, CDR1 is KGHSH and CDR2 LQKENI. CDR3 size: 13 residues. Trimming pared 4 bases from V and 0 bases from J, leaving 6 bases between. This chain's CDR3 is CASSRGVNTEAFF. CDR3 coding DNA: TGTGCCAGCTCACGGGGGGTGAACACTGAAGCTTTCTTT.

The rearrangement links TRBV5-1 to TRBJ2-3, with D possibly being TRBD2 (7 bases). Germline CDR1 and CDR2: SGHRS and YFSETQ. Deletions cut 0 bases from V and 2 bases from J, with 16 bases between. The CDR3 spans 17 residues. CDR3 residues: CASSLGALAGATDTQYF. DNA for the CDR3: TGCGCCAGCAGCTTGGGAGCTTTGGCGGGGGCCACAGATACGCAGTATTTT.

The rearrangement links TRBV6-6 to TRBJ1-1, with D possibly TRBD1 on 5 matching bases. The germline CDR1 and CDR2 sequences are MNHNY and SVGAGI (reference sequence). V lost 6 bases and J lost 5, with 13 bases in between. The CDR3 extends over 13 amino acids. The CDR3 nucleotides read TGTGCCAGCAGAATCGCAGGGCGGACTGAAGCTTTCTTT. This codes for CASRIAGRTEAFF.

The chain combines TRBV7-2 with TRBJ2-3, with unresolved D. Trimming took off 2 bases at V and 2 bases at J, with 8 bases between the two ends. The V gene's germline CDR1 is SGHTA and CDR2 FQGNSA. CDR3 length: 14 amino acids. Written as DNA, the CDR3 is TGTGCCAGCAGCTTAATGCCTGACACAGATACGCAGTATTTT. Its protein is CASSLMPDTDTQYF.

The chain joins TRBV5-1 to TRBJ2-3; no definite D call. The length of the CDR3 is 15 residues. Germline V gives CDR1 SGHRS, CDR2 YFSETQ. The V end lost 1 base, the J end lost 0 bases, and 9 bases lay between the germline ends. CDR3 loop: CASSLRQESTDTQYF. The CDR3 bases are TGCGCCAGCAGCTTGCGGCAGGAAAGCACAGATACGCAGTATTTT.

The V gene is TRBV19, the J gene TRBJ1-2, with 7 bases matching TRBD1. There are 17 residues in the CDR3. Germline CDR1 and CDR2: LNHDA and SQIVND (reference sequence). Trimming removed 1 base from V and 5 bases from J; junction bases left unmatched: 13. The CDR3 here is CASSIGTSRTGSYGYTF. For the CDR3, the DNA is TGTGCCAGTAGTATAGGAACCTCCCGGACAGGAAGTTATGGCTACACCTTC.

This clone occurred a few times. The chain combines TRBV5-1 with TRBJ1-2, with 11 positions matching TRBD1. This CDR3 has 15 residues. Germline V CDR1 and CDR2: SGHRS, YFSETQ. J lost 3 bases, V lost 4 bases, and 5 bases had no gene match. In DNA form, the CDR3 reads TGCGCCAGCAGCCGAGGACAGGGGGCAGACTATGGCTACACCTTC. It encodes CASSRGQGADYGYTF. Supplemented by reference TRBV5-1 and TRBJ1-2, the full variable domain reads KAGVTQTPRYLIKTRGQQVTLSCSPISGHRSVSWYQQTPGQGLQFLFEYFSETQRNKGNFPGRFSGRQFSNSRSEMNVSTLELGDSALYLCASSRGQGADYGYTFGSGTRLTVV.

The CDR3 sequence: CASGTGGLGYLDEQYF. In DNA form, the CDR3 reads TGTGCTAGTGGTACGGGGGGGTTAGGGTATTTGGACGAGCAGTACTTC. This chain joins TRBV12-5 and TRBJ2-7; 8 bases align to TRBD2. The junction had 14 bases not matched to a gene; V was cut back by 5 bases and J by 5 bases. The CDR3 totals 16 residues. Germline lookup yields CDR1 LGHNT and CDR2 FRNRAP.

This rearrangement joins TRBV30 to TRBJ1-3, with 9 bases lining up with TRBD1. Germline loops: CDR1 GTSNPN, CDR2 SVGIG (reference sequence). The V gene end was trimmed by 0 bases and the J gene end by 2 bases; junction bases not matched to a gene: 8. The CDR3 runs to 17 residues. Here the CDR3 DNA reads TGTGCCTGGAGTGTATTGCTAGGACAGGGGACTGGAAACACCATATATTTT. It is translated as CAWSVLLGQGTGNTIYF.

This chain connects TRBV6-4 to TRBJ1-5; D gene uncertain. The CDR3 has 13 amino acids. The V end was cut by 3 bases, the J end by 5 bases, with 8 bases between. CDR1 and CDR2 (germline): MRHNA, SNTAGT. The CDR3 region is CASSESRDQPQHF. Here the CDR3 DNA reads TGTGCCAGCAGTGAATCCCGTGATCAGCCCCAGCATTTT.

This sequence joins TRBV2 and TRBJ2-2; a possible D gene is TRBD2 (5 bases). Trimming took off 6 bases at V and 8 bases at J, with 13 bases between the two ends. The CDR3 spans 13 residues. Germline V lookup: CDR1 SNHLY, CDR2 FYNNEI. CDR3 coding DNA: TGTGCCAGCAGAGGGATTGGAGGTGGGGAGCTGTTTTTT. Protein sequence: CASRGIGGGELFF.